The present T cell receptor (beta chain) was sequenced within a study of shared clonotypes between healthy human individuals (dated by TCRdb to about 2020). About the full investigation: The cohort included a few men and a couple of women between 18 and 49 years of age. For each donor, CD4 naive and CD4 memory were each given three plates, CD8 naive was given two plates, and CD8 memory was given one plate. To estimate repertoire size and how much clonotypes are shared between individuals, the study performed deep sequencing of blood TCR repertoires from roughly five healthy adults. Libraries were prepared and TCR repertoires were sequenced by different laboratories using diverse techniques, in order to increase sequencing depth and limit assay-specific biases. Leukapheresis yielded between about 0.94 and 8.9 billion PBMCs per donor. General study outcomes and caveats: Sharing across a few donors was observed for roughly 5% of naive CD4, over 3% of naive CD8, 2% to 2.5% of memory CD4, and roughly 0.43% of memory CD8 clonotypes. Pairwise subsampling led to the expectation that sequencing depth would affect the degree of clonotype sharing among donors. Because the study included a small number of donors, the genetic and exposure-history diversity represented was limited. Compared with non-shared clonotypes, clonotypes shared by all four sorted-subset donors had higher generation probabilities. Larger estimated clonotype richness was generally found for naive subsets than for memory subsets. Only blood was sampled, and tissue TCR repertoires likely differ from those in blood. Incomplete sequencing was indicated by rarefaction of sorted-subset datasets, despite the large sequencing depth.

Healthy HIV-negative adults with no recently reported acute infections or vaccinations were included as donors. Every donor was a Caucasian adult residing in Nashville, Tennessee, USA. CD4+ T cells were enriched by magnetic negative selection, after which naive cells were positively selected on CD45RA and the negative fraction was taken as the memory subset. After blood collection by leukapheresis, PBMCs were isolated using Ficoll-Histopaque density gradient centrifugation and then cryopreserved in the vapor phase of liquid nitrogen. Analytical flow cytometry was used to check the purity and quantity of every magnetically sorted T cell population. From each sorted fraction, genomic DNA was isolated and quantified by UV absorbance on a Nanodrop 2000c. For this clone: It lacks a known antigen. No base quality values were provided; no much bigger clone lies one nucleotide off.

Using the deep immunoSEQ assay, TCR CDR3 regions were amplified from genomic DNA by multiplex PCR. For each cell subset, the extracted genomic DNA was distributed evenly across all wells of several immunoSEQ 96-well plates, and each plate served as one replicate. For sorted subsets, each replicate PCR was loaded with 200 ng genomic DNA, equivalent to 25,000 to 30,000 T cell genomes. The purified libraries were quantified using a Qubit 3.0 fluorometer, sized with a Bioanalyzer 2100, and then quantified again using the KAPA Library Quantification kit. A separate single-read 150-cycle Illumina NextSeq 550 flow cell was used to sequence each immunoSEQ 96-well plate. Per the original workflow: The immunoSEQ output contained only junctional sequences without quality scores, so filtering could not match that applied to full-length reads. To assign V/J genes and CDR3, sequences were annotated using PyIR, a Python wrapper for IgBLAST v1.9, with IMGT germline references. Reads were removed for weak V/J assignments (E-value above 1e-6), missing CDR3, stop codons, out-of-frame junctions, or ambiguous translated residues. V3J clonotypes were defined as sequences sharing the same inferred V gene, J gene, and CDR3 amino acid sequence. To compute the percentage overlap between repertoires, the number of shared unique clonotypes was divided by the size of the smaller repertoire. Three approaches were used to assess repertoire richness: RTK rarefaction, the Chao1 estimator, and Recon v2.1 estimates of unobserved clonotypes. Generation probabilities for all TCRbeta clonotypes obtained by the gDNA method from a handful of donors were computed using OLGA. TCRdb retrieved this table from immuneACCESS and kept in-frame rearrangements only. Not all clones are present; in checked studies, unresolved V genes account for under half, and no reason is known for the remainder. V, J and clone size were drawn from that table, and D and trimming were deduced from the DNA. For this sample there are approximately 530,000 clones; about 96% appear just once. The ten largest clonotypes hold about 0.059% of the sample.

The TCR comes from a woman aged 25 to 45 in good health. Material for sequencing was naive CD4+ T cells sorted from blood. Read against the paper, the sample's cell subset or site label means: CD45RA+ positively selected.

The sequenced DNA is TGTGCCAGCAGCCCTAGCCCAGGGGGTGGGACAGATACGCAGTATTTT. This yields the protein CASSPSPGGGTDTQYF. The chain is assembled from TRBV11-2 and TRBJ2-3, with TRBD1 identical over 7 junction bases. Here V drops 5 bases and J drops 3 bases, and the junction holds 11 bases not matched to any gene. From the cysteine up to the phenylalanine, the CDR3 has a length of 16 residues. Of all the DNA, just the CDR3 is kept, 48 bases in frame from base 1. Based on the germline V gene, the CDR1 and CDR2 sequences are SGHAT and FQNNGV.